Below are 30 T cell receptor beta chains sequenced from a single sample in a study of OX40 agonist ivuxolimab in advanced cancers. Assay: immunoSEQ multiplex PCR; the TCRdb copy retains only in-frame clones and omits some. The sample has 85,000 to 95,000 clones; around 90% are singletons. Material: CD4+ or CD8+ T cells sorted from blood, obtained in a trial of the OX40 agonist ivuxolimab. The receptors were gathered from an adult with an advanced solid tumor such as melanoma, head and neck, liver or kidney cancer.

This clone was seen a single time. J is TRBJ2-1 and V is TRBV7-9; TRBD1 agrees at 8 bases. This CDR3 has 14 amino acids. After removal of 4 bases from V and 6 bases from J, the junction contained 5 bases not matched to a gene. The germline gives CDR1 SEHNR, CDR2 FQNEAQ (reference sequence). CDR3 protein: CASSSGQAPNEQFF. The CDR3 region has the DNA TGTGCCAGCAGCTCGGGACAGGCCCCCAATGAGCAGTTCTTC.

The chain's CDR3 is CASSPRTTSPHTDTQYF. Here the CDR3 DNA reads TGTGCCAGTAGTCCCCGGACTACCTCCCCACACACAGATACGCAGTATTTT. V is TRBV19 and J is TRBJ2-3; possible D gene TRBD2, 6 bases. The length of the CDR3 is 17 residues. Germline V gives CDR1 LNHDA, CDR2 SQIVND (reference sequence). V dropped 5 bases and J dropped 2 bases, with 20 bases sitting between them.

This clone was detected once. The chain is built from TRBV7-2 and TRBJ1-2, with D possibly being TRBD1 (5 bases). The germline V gene has CDR1 SGHTA and CDR2 FQGNSA. The germline V and J ends were trimmed by 2 bases and 7 bases, with 14 bases remaining between them. The CDR3 loop spans 14 amino acids. Here the CDR3 reads CASSLRVRDAGYTF. The CDR3 DNA follows: TGTGCCAGCAGCTTACGAGTGCGGGACGCTGGCTACACCTTC. Full variable domain (outside the CDR3, taken from reference TRBV7-2 and TRBJ1-2): GAGVSQSPSNKVTEKGKDVELRCDPISGHTALYWYRQSLGQGLEFLIYFQGNSAPDKSGLPSDRFSAERTGGSVSTLTIQRTQQEDSAVYLCASSLRVRDAGYTFGSGTRLTVV.

This sequence joins TRBV19 and TRBJ1-2, with a possible D match to TRBD1 (6 bases). Between the trimmed V and J ends, which lost 4 bases and 3 bases, there was a span of 12 bases. There are 14 residues in the CDR3. In germline, CDR1 is LNHDA, CDR2 SQIVND (reference sequence). The CDR3 loop is CASSRGGPDYGYTF. CDR3 DNA: TGTGCCAGTAGTAGGGGGGGGCCGGACTATGGCTACACCTTC. The full variable domain, its missing parts supplied by reference TRBV19 and TRBJ1-2, is DGGITQSPKYLFRKEGQNVTLSCEQNLNHDAMYWYRQDPGQGLRLIYYSQIVNDFQKGDIAEGYSVSREKKESFPLTVTSAQKNPTAFYLCASSRGGPDYGYTFGSGTRLTVV.

This chain links TRBV27 with TRBJ1-2; TRBD1 is a possible D gene (6 bases). The CDR3 runs to 13 residues. Trimming shortened V by 10 bases and J by 5 bases, and 17 bases separated the two germline ends. Per germline, CDR1 MNHEY and CDR2 SMNVEV (reference sequence). The chain's CDR3 is CATKPGAWYGYTF. CDR3 nucleotide sequence: TGTGCCACCAAGCCAGGGGCTTGGTATGGCTACACCTTC.

The chain is built from TRBV2 and TRBJ2-1; D possibly matches TRBD1 or TRBD2 (5 bases each). Between the trimmed V and J ends, which lost 2 bases and 0 bases, there was a span of 8 bases. The germline V gene encodes CDR1 SNHLY and CDR2 FYNNEI. The CDR3 is 15 residues long. For the CDR3, the DNA is TGTGCCAGCAGTGAAACTAGGGGCTCCTACAATGAGCAGTTCTTC. Amino acids: CASSETRGSYNEQFF.

The CDR3 loop reads CASRRSGRGTGELFF. The CDR3 DNA follows: TGTGCCAGCAGGCGTAGCGGGAGAGGGACCGGGGAGCTGTTTTTT. The chain employs TRBV28 and TRBJ2-2; 9 bases map to TRBD2. Germline V gives CDR1 MDHEN, CDR2 SYDVKM. The CDR3 runs to 15 residues. Losses at the gene ends were 6 bases for V and 5 bases for J; bases not matched to a gene: 7.

This clone has a single count. V gene TRBV5-1 combines with J gene TRBJ2-7, with TRBD2 matching over 10 bases. The junction had 4 bases not matched to a gene; V was cut back by 1 base and J by 3 bases. The CDR3 consists of 15 residues. The germline V gene has CDR1 SGHRS and CDR2 YFSETQ. The CDR3 sequence: CASSLMASGSYEQYF. CDR3 coding DNA: TGCGCCAGCAGCTTGATGGCTAGCGGGAGCTACGAGCAGTACTTC.

This clone was counted only a few times. Other DNA variants within this sample encode the same CDR3. The chain carries TRBV6-6 and TRBJ1-4; the D is unclear. Germline V lookup: CDR1 MNHNY, CDR2 SVGAGI (reference sequence). The CDR3 loop spans 13 amino acids. V was trimmed by 6 bases and J by 8 bases, leaving 13 bases between them. CDR3 coding DNA: TGTGCCAGCAGCCCCCTAGTTAACGAAAAACTGTTTTTT. Encoded protein: CASSPLVNEKLFF.

This chain uses TRBV9 with TRBJ2-2, with D possibly matching TRBD2 (5 bases). The CDR3 is 13 amino acids. Between the trimmed V and J ends, which lost 1 base and 6 bases, there was a span of 7 bases. Germline V gives CDR1 SGDLS, CDR2 YYNGEE. The CDR3 coding sequence is TGTGCCAGCAGCGTATTGGACTCCGGGGAGCTGTTTTTT. Amino acid sequence: CASSVLDSGELFF. The full variable domain, rest sourced from reference TRBV9 and TRBJ2-2, is DSGVTQTPKHLITATGQRVTLRCSPRSGDLSVYWYQQSLDQGLQFLIQYYNGEERAKGNILERFSAQQFPDLHSELNLSSLELGDSALYFCASSVLDSGELFFGEGSRLTVL.

The chain is built from TRBV10-1 and TRBJ2-2, with D perhaps TRBD2 (6 bases). CDR1 is WNHNN, CDR2 SYGVQD, per germline (reference sequence). V lost 3 bases and J 6 bases, leaving 11 bases between the germline ends. The CDR3 totals 14 residues. The chain's CDR3 is CASSEPTSPGELFF. The DNA of the CDR3 is TGCGCCAGCAGTGAACCCACTAGCCCCGGGGAGCTGTTTTTT.

This rearrangement joins TRBV10-2 to TRBJ2-2, with a weak D call TRBD2 (6 bases). CDR3 length: 15 amino acids. Germline loops: CDR1 WSHSY, CDR2 SAAADI. With 3 bases removed from V and 3 bases from J, the gap between germline ends came to 11 bases. The CDR3 bases are TGCGCCAGCAGTGACAGGGCGGGGTACACCGGGGAGCTGTTTTTT. It codes for CASSDRAGYTGELFF.

The chain carries TRBV6-6 and TRBJ1-5, with D uncertain. In germline, CDR1 is MNHNY, CDR2 SVGAGI (reference sequence). The CDR3 spans 15 residues. V lost 0 bases and J 1 base, leaving 7 bases between the germline ends. CDR3 sequence: CASSYSMASNQPQHF. CDR3 nucleotide sequence: TGTGCCAGCAGTTACTCGATGGCAAGCAATCAGCCCCAGCATTTT.

V gene TRBV18 combines with J gene TRBJ2-5, with TRBD2 matching over 10 bases. Losses at the gene ends were 3 bases for V and 7 bases for J; bases not matched to a gene: 5. CDR3 length: 14 amino acids. In germline, CDR1 is KGHSH, CDR2 LQKENI. The CDR3 region is CASSPLAGDGTQYF. The CDR3 nucleotides read TGTGCCAGCTCACCCCTAGCGGGGGACGGGACCCAGTACTTC.

The V and J genes are TRBV21-1 and TRBJ2-5; the table's TRBD1 call for D was not verified on the DNA. TRBV21-1 is annotated as a pseudogene. This CDR3 has 17 amino acids. The CDR3 nucleotides read TGTGCCAGCAGCAAGACCCGGTGGGGCGCCCGCCAAGAGACCCAGTACTTC. Translating gives CASSKTRWGARQETQYF.

The rearrangement uses TRBV29-1 and TRBJ1-4; unclear D gene. In germline, CDR1 is SQVTM, CDR2 ANQGSEA. Trimming removed 0 bases from V and 10 bases from J, with 24 bases in between. The CDR3 is 17 amino acids. The CDR3 DNA reads as TGCAGCGTTGAAGATCCGACGAGGGCAGCGGATCGGGGAAAACTGTTTTTT. It is translated as CSVEDPTRAADRGKLFF.

The chain joins TRBV27 to TRBJ1-2, with D perhaps matching TRBD1 (6 bases). The V end lost 5 bases, the J end lost 3 bases, and 13 bases lay between the germline ends. From germline, CDR1 is MNHEY and CDR2 SMNVEV (reference sequence). The CDR3 contains 14 residues. CDR3 loop: CASSKATGYYGYTF. In DNA, the CDR3 is TGTGCCAGCAGTAAGGCCACAGGGTACTATGGCTACACCTTC.

This sequence joins TRBV9 and TRBJ2-7, with a possible D match to TRBD2 (5 bases). Looked up from germline, CDR1 is SGDLS and CDR2 is YYNGEE. The V and J ends lost 0 bases and 2 bases respectively, with 15 bases between them. This CDR3 is 16 amino acids long. The CDR3: CASSVEVSGSPYEQYF. As DNA, the CDR3 is TGTGCCAGCAGCGTAGAAGTCAGCGGAAGTCCCTACGAGCAGTACTTC.

V usage is TRBV5-6 and J usage is TRBJ1-1, with a weak D call TRBD1 (6 bases). CDR3 length: 17 amino acids. Germline V gives CDR1 SGHDT, CDR2 YYEEEE. Trimming stripped 3 bases from V and 0 bases from J, with 18 bases between. This chain's CDR3 is CASSSPRTAVMNTEAFF. The DNA of the CDR3 is TGTGCCAGCAGCTCACCCCGGACAGCCGTCATGAACACTGAAGCTTTCTTT.

The CDR3 is CASSPDRRETQYF. The CDR3 DNA reads TGTGCCAGCTCACCAGACAGGCGGGAAACCCAGTACTTC. The genes are TRBV18 and TRBJ2-5; D may correspond to TRBD1 or TRBD2 (6 bases each). Germline CDR1 reads KGHSH; CDR2 reads LQKENI. This CDR3 comprises 13 residues. The germline V and J ends were trimmed by 2 bases and 8 bases, with 12 bases remaining between them.

The chain employs TRBV5-4 and TRBJ2-3, with D perhaps matching TRBD1 or TRBD2 (5 bases each). Trimming shortened V by 3 bases and J by 2 bases, and 10 bases separated the two germline ends. This CDR3 is 14 amino acids long. Germline values: CDR1 SGHNT, CDR2 YYREEE (reference sequence). As DNA, the CDR3 is TGTGCCAGCAGCTCCGGGGACCCCACAGATACGCAGTATTTT. Its protein is CASSSGDPTDTQYF. Full variable domain (missing parts from reference TRBV5-4 and TRBJ2-3): ETGVTQSPTHLIKTRGQQVTLRCSSQSGHNTVSWYQQALGQGPQFIFQYYREEENGRGNFPPRFSGLQFPNYSSELNVNALELDDSALYLCASSSGDPTDTQYFGPGTRLTVL.

The gene calls are TRBV27 and TRBJ2-7, with 13 positions matching TRBD2. The CDR3 has 16 residues. Germline CDR1 MNHEY, CDR2 SMNVEV (reference sequence). J was trimmed by 6 bases and V by 3 bases; bases with no gene match: 8. The DNA of the CDR3 is TGTGCCAGCAGTTTCGGACTAGCGGGAGCTTTGGGCGAGCAGTACTTC. This gives the protein CASSFGLAGALGEQYF.

The V and J genes are TRBV5-6 and TRBJ2-1; D may be TRBD2 (7 bases). V lost 3 bases, J lost 7 bases, and 17 bases lay in between. This CDR3 contains 15 residues. The germline V gene encodes CDR1 SGHDT and CDR2 YYEEEE. CDR3 amino acids: CASSWRGLAANEQFF. In DNA, the CDR3 is TGTGCCAGCAGCTGGCGGGGGCTAGCTGCTAATGAGCAGTTCTTC.

This clone came up a few times. This sequence joins TRBV27 and TRBJ2-5; 8 bases align to TRBD1. The CDR3 covers 17 residues. J was trimmed by 5 bases and V by 5 bases; bases with no gene match: 16. CDR1 is MNHEY and CDR2 is SMNVEV in the germline V gene (reference sequence). In DNA, the CDR3 is TGTGCCAGCAGTGAGACAGGGGAAGTTACCCCCCACGAGACCCAGTACTTC. This gives the protein CASSETGEVTPHETQYF.

Comments on this clone: A junction end diverges from the germline sequence, so it may reflect a read error. The CDR3 sequence is CASPPRQNSGNTIYF. The CDR3 DNA sequence: TGTGCCAGCCCACCACGACAAAACTCTGGAAACACCATATATTTT. The chain carries TRBV18 and TRBJ1-3; no clear D gene. Germline V CDR1 and CDR2: KGHSH, LQKENI. The CDR3 extends over 15 amino acids.

The chain combines TRBV5-5 with TRBJ2-7; D may be TRBD1 (5 bases). The V end was cut by 4 bases, the J end by 2 bases, with 16 bases between. The length of the CDR3 is 15 residues. Germline CDR1 SGHKS, CDR2 YYEKEE (reference sequence). As DNA, the CDR3 is TGTGCCAGCAGCCCCTCAGCAGCAGGGCCCTACGAGCAGTACTTC. This translates into CASSPSAAGPYEQYF. The variable domain in full, completed from reference TRBV5-5 and TRBJ2-7, reads DAGVTQSPTHLIKTRGQQVTLRCSPISGHKSVSWYQQVLGQGPQFIFQYYEKEERGRGNFPDRFSARQFPNYSSELNVNALLLGDSALYLCASSPSAAGPYEQYFGPGTRLTVT.

The chain links TRBV7-2 to TRBJ2-5; no clear D. Looked up from germline, CDR1 is SGHTA and CDR2 is FQGNSA. V dropped 2 bases and J dropped 4 bases, with 5 bases sitting between them. The CDR3 length is 12 residues. CDR3 in amino acids: CASSLSRETQYF. DNA of the CDR3: TGTGCCAGCAGCTTAAGCCGAGAGACCCAGTACTTC.

This clone was counted a single time. The V call is TRBV5-4, the J call TRBJ2-1; TRBD2 aligns across 8 bases. Germline V gene lookup returns CDR1 SGHNT and CDR2 YYREEE (reference sequence). Germline trimming cut 3 bases from V and 6 bases from J; bases unmatched to any gene: 2. The CDR3 spans 13 residues. The CDR3 sequence is CASSSGTSNEQFF. The CDR3 nucleotides read TGTGCCAGCAGCTCCGGGACTAGCAATGAGCAGTTCTTC. Looking up the rest from reference TRBV5-4 and TRBJ2-1 gives the full variable domain: ETGVTQSPTHLIKTRGQQVTLRCSSQSGHNTVSWYQQALGQGPQFIFQYYREEENGRGNFPPRFSGLQFPNYSSELNVNALELDDSALYLCASSSGTSNEQFFGPGTRLTVL.

The chain is built from TRBV11-3 and TRBJ2-2; D remains ambiguous. This CDR3 has 13 amino acids. Germline CDR1 is SGHNT and CDR2 is YENEEA. With 2 bases removed from V and 7 bases from J, the gap between germline ends came to 8 bases. Here the CDR3 reads CASSLSLGGELFF. CDR3 in DNA: TGTGCCAGCAGCTTATCGCTCGGCGGGGAGCTGTTTTTT.

This chain links TRBV7-9 with TRBJ2-1; D gene ambiguous. The CDR3 has 12 amino acids. Per germline, CDR1 SEHNR and CDR2 FQNEAQ (reference sequence). Trimming pared 5 bases from V and 8 bases from J, leaving 10 bases between. The CDR3 spells CASSGSGDEQFF. CDR3 coding DNA: TGTGCCAGCAGCGGCTCGGGCGATGAGCAGTTCTTC.